One sample yielded the 32 T cell receptor beta chains listed below, sequenced in a study of technical replicates of blood from several donors (dated by TCRdb to 2016 to 2017). Preparation of the library involved the immunoSEQ multiplex PCR assay. Held by TCRdb, this immuneACCESS table contains in-frame sequences only and omits some clones. Under half of the omission traces to an unresolved V gene where checked; the cause of the rest is unknown. The sample table holds 64,000 or so clones, of which approximately 83% were seen once. The ten largest make up 4.5% to 5.5% of the sample. The sequencing sample was made of PBMCs. The origin of the receptors is a human donor in good health. Some clones in this sample may be carry-over from other donors' samples.

J is TRBJ1-5 and V is TRBV23-1, with 7 bases aligning to TRBD1. TRBV23-1 qualifies as an ORF whose function is uncertain. V was clipped by 2 bases and J by 0 bases; unmatched bases: 16. CDR3 length equals 20 residues. CDR3 protein: CASSQRRLRGQGVSNQPQHF. DNA of the CDR3: TGCGCCAGCAGTCAAAGGAGACTAAGGGGGCAGGGGGTTAGCAATCAGCCCCAGCATTTT.

This clone was observed a few times. V and J are TRBV18 and TRBJ2-7; D may be TRBD2 (6 bases). The CDR3 is made up of 12 amino acids. The V end lost 4 bases, the J end lost 5 bases, and 9 bases lay between the germline ends. Germline V gives CDR1 KGHSH, CDR2 LQKENI. The CDR3 nucleotides read TGTGCCAGCTCACTAAGGAGGGACGAGCAGTACTTC. This translates into CASSLRRDEQYF.

The chain is built from TRBV6-1 and TRBJ2-5; weak D call: TRBD1 (6 bases). The CDR3 is 11 amino acids. The V gene lost 9 bases and the J gene lost 8 bases, with 13 bases spanning the gap. Germline V gene data show CDR1 as MNHNS and CDR2 as SASEGT. The CDR3 protein is CASGTSATQYF. The CDR3 nucleotides are TGTGCCAGTGGGACATCGGCTACCCAGTACTTC.

This clone was found once. The chain has TRBV4-1 and TRBJ1-4, with 10 bases lining up with TRBD1. J gave up 8 bases and V 3 bases, and 12 bases lay outside the gene matches. The CDR3 runs 17 residues. In germline, CDR1 is MGHRA, CDR2 YSYEKL. This chain's CDR3 is CASSQGQGTRWGEKLFF. The CDR3 DNA follows: TGCGCCAGCAGCCAGGGACAGGGGACCCGTTGGGGGGAAAAACTGTTTTTT.

This chain connects TRBV7-2 to TRBJ2-6; D gene unclear. This CDR3 has 16 amino acids. Per germline, CDR1 SGHTA and CDR2 FQGNSA. With 5 bases removed from V and 1 base from J, the gap between germline ends came to 12 bases. DNA for the CDR3: TGTGCCAGCAGCCGCCGGAGCCGTTCTGGGGCCAACGTCCTGACTTTC. Its translation is CASSRRSRSGANVLTF.

The chain has TRBV7-9 and TRBJ2-3, with 8 bases identical to TRBD1. CDR1 is SEHNR and CDR2 is FQNEAQ in the germline V gene (reference sequence). With V trimmed by 8 bases and J by 0 bases, 10 bases remained unmatched. This CDR3 comprises 16 residues. This chain's CDR3 is CASALAGTGSTDTQYF. The CDR3 DNA follows: TGTGCCAGCGCCCTGGCTGGGACAGGTAGCACAGATACGCAGTATTTT.

This clone was seen only a few times. The rearrangement uses TRBV6-6 and TRBJ2-7, with a weak D call TRBD2 (5 bases). Germline V gene data show CDR1 as MNHNY and CDR2 as SVGAGI (reference sequence). V dropped 5 bases and J dropped 11 bases, with 22 bases sitting between them. This CDR3 is built from 14 residues. CDR3 in amino acids: CASSDGNMRVREYF. CDR3 sequence (DNA): TGTGCCAGCAGTGACGGGAACATGCGGGTGAGGGAGTACTTC.

V usage is TRBV2 and J usage is TRBJ1-2; 8 positions match TRBD1. V lost 4 bases, J lost 5 bases, and 6 bases stayed unmatched. Germline V CDR1 and CDR2: SNHLY, FYNNEI. The CDR3 consists of 14 residues. The CDR3 reads CASSVRTGLYGYTF. CDR3 bases: TGTGCCAGCAGTGTGCGGACAGGGCTTTATGGCTACACCTTC.

The chain combines TRBV6-5 with TRBJ2-5; 7 nucleotides agree with TRBD2. Germline V gene lookup returns CDR1 MNHEY and CDR2 SVGAGI. This CDR3 region has 15 residues. The V and J ends lost 10 bases and 0 bases, in that order; junction bases with no gene match: 11. CDR3 bases: TGTGCCACCTTCCAGGGACTAAACGACCAAGAGACCCAGTACTTC. Protein sequence: CATFQGLNDQETQYF.

The V and J genes are TRBV18 and TRBJ2-7; 13 bases line up with TRBD2. CDR1 KGHSH and CDR2 LQKENI come from the germline V gene. This CDR3 is built from 16 residues. V gave up 6 bases and J gave up 3 bases; unmatched junction bases: 8. CDR3 in amino acids: CASSFGLAGVIYEQYF. As DNA, the CDR3 is TGTGCCAGCTCTTTCGGACTAGCGGGGGTGATCTACGAGCAGTACTTC.

The V gene is TRBV6-4, the J gene TRBJ2-1; the match to TRBD1 covers 11 bases. Trimming at V came to 3 bases and at J to 7 bases, leaving 5 bases not matched to a gene. Germline V gene data show CDR1 as MRHNA and CDR2 as SNTAGT. The CDR3 extends over 15 amino acids. CDR3 loop: CASSEGQGVANEQFF. The CDR3 coding sequence is TGTGCCAGCAGTGAGGGACAGGGGGTCGCAAATGAGCAGTTCTTC.

This chain joins TRBV5-1 and TRBJ2-2, with D perhaps matching TRBD2 (6 bases). Germline V gives CDR1 SGHRS, CDR2 YFSETQ. CDR3 length equals 17 residues. Between the trimmed V and J ends, which lost 5 bases and 4 bases, there was a span of 21 bases. CDR3 residues: CASRHDRDFTSTGELFF. As DNA, the CDR3 is TGCGCCAGCAGACATGACCGGGACTTCACGAGCACCGGGGAGCTGTTTTTT.

Only one count was recorded for this clone. CDR3 sequence: CASHPQTGGVQAFF. As DNA, the CDR3 is TGTGCCAGTCACCCGCAAACAGGGGGCGTTCAAGCTTTCTTT. The chain joins TRBV19 to TRBJ1-1, with TRBD1 identical over 9 bases. Germline loops: CDR1 LNHDA, CDR2 SQIVND (reference sequence). The CDR3 contains 14 residues. V trimming: 8 bases; J trimming: 9 bases; junction bases outside the gene matches: 13.

J is TRBJ1-2 and V is TRBV7-2, with TRBD1 matching 7 bases. The CDR3 is made up of 15 amino acids. In germline, CDR1 is SGHTA, CDR2 FQGNSA. With V trimmed by 4 bases and J by 7 bases, 12 bases remained unmatched. For the CDR3, the DNA is TGTGCCAGCAGCTCTAGCCTTACAGGGGCGTCTGGCTACACCTTC. Protein sequence: CASSSSLTGASGYTF. The full variable domain, with the rest looked up from reference TRBV7-2 and TRBJ1-2, is GAGVSQSPSNKVTEKGKDVELRCDPISGHTALYWYRQSLGQGLEFLIYFQGNSAPDKSGLPSDRFSAERTGGSVSTLTIQRTQQEDSAVYLCASSSSLTGASGYTFGSGTRLTVV.

The table lists this clone with a count of one. The chain couples TRBV7-9 to TRBJ1-3; 9 bases line up with TRBD1. Germline-derived CDR1 and CDR2 are SEHNR and FQNEAQ (reference sequence). CDR3 length equals 17 residues. The V segment lost 4 bases and the J segment 1 base; nucleotides outside the gene matches: 8. CDR3 loop: CASSSRPGTGSGNTIYF. CDR3 in DNA: TGTGCCAGCAGCTCCCGTCCAGGGACAGGGTCTGGAAACACCATATATTTT.

This clone has only one observation. The chain links TRBV11-3 to TRBJ2-7, with 8 bases fitting TRBD2. CDR1 and CDR2 from the germline V gene are SGHNT and YENEEA. The CDR3 is made up of 13 amino acids. V gave up 5 bases and J gave up 3 bases; unmatched junction bases: 3. CDR3: CASSPGGDYEQYF. The CDR3 DNA reads TGTGCCAGCAGCCCGGGGGGGGACTACGAGCAGTACTTC.

This chain links TRBV7-8 with TRBJ2-1, with TRBD2 matching over 12 bases. CDR3 length: 15 amino acids. V trimming: 4 bases; J trimming: 6 bases; junction bases outside the gene matches: 4. Germline lookup yields CDR1 SGHVS and CDR2 FQNEAQ. The CDR3 region has the DNA TGTGCCAGCAGCTCGTCGACTAGCGGGGGCAATGAGCAGTTCTTC. Encoded protein: CASSSSTSGGNEQFF. The entire variable domain, with the rest obtained from reference TRBV7-8 and TRBJ2-1, is as follows: GAGVSQSPRYKVAKRGQDVALRCDPISGHVSLFWYQQALGQGPEFLTYFQNEAQLDKSGLPSDRFFAERPEGSVSTLKIQRTQQEDSAVYLCASSSSTSGGNEQFFGPGTRLTVL.

V gene TRBV18 combines with J gene TRBJ2-7; possible D gene TRBD2, 6 bases. The CDR3 is 12 residues long. With 3 bases removed from V and 7 bases from J, the gap between germline ends came to 10 bases. Germline CDR1 reads KGHSH; CDR2 reads LQKENI. For the CDR3, the DNA is TGTGCCAGCTCACCTAACCGGGGGGAGCAGTACTTC. It specifies CASSPNRGEQYF. The full variable domain, in which reference TRBV18 and TRBJ2-7 provide the parts outside the CDR3, is NAGVMQNPRHLVRRRGQEARLRCSPMKGHSHVYWYRQLPEEGLKFMVYLQKENIIDESGMPKERFSAEFPKEGPSILRIQQVVRGDSAAYFCASSPNRGEQYFGPGTRLTVT.

This chain joins TRBV2 and TRBJ2-5, with TRBD2 identical over 14 bases. After removal of 4 bases from V and 1 base from J, the junction contained 2 bases not matched to a gene. CDR1 is SNHLY, CDR2 FYNNEI, per germline. The length of the CDR3 is 16 residues. The CDR3 reads CASSGTSGGRQETQYF. CDR3 in DNA: TGTGCCAGCAGTGGGACTAGCGGGGGGCGCCAAGAGACCCAGTACTTC.

This clone was detected once. The chain uses TRBV19 and TRBJ1-2; TRBD1 aligns across 9 bases. In germline, CDR1 is LNHDA, CDR2 SQIVND (reference sequence). V shed 6 bases and J 7 bases; nucleotides not matched to a gene: 12. This CDR3 contains 15 residues. DNA of the CDR3: TGTGCCAGTAGGGATCTGACAGGGGGTTCATTTGGCTACACCTTC. Translated: CASRDLTGGSFGYTF. The full variable domain, completed using reference TRBV19 and TRBJ1-2, is DGGITQSPKYLFRKEGQNVTLSCEQNLNHDAMYWYRQDPGQGLRLIYYSQIVNDFQKGDIAEGYSVSREKKESFPLTVTSAQKNPTAFYLCASRDLTGGSFGYTFGSGTRLTVV.

The J gene is TRBJ2-7, the V gene TRBV6-1; tentative D call: TRBD1 (5 bases). Trimming removed 2 bases at V and 0 bases at J, with 8 bases between. CDR1 is MNHNS, CDR2 SASEGT, per germline. The CDR3 loop spans 14 amino acids. The CDR3 sequence is CASSEYRTSYEQYF. The CDR3 region has the DNA TGTGCCAGCAGTGAATACAGGACCTCCTACGAGCAGTACTTC.

The chain joins TRBV5-1 to TRBJ1-4; 9 bases map to TRBD1. V was pared by 4 bases and J by 3 bases, with 16 bases of the junction left unmatched. The CDR3 totals 19 residues. Germline V gene sequence: CDR1 SGHRS, CDR2 YFSETQ. In nucleotides, the CDR3 is TGCGCCAGCAGCCTAGGGCGGTATGACAGGGGGTCGGCTAATGAAAAACTGTTTTTT. It codes for CASSLGRYDRGSANEKLFF.

V and J are TRBV29-1 and TRBJ2-5; 9 nucleotides agree with TRBD2. Per the germline V gene, CDR1 is SQVTM and CDR2 is ANQGSEA. Unmatched junction bases numbered 4, after V lost 3 bases and J lost 5 bases. The CDR3 is 13 residues long. Written as DNA, the CDR3 is TGCAGCGTTGATCGGCGGGAGGGGGAGACCCAGTACTTC. Translating gives CSVDRREGETQYF.

The genes are TRBV25-1 and TRBJ2-7; TRBD1 matches 8 bases. CDR3 size: 17 residues. The germline gives CDR1 MGHDK, CDR2 SYGVNS. After removal of 0 bases from V and 3 bases from J, the junction contained 10 bases not matched to a gene. The CDR3 DNA reads TGTGCCAGCAGTGAATATCCCAGGGGGCAGGTGGGCTACGAGCAGTACTTC. This encodes CASSEYPRGQVGYEQYF.

The V and J genes are TRBV11-3 and TRBJ2-7; the D gene is possibly TRBD2 (6 bases). CDR1 and CDR2 (germline): SGHNT, YENEEA. This CDR3 comprises 13 residues. Trimming cost V 1 base and J 2 bases, with 6 bases left between them. The CDR3 DNA reads TGTGCCAGCAGCTTAGCGGGGGCCTACGAGCAGTACTTC. Protein sequence: CASSLAGAYEQYF.

This chain connects TRBV6-5 to TRBJ1-3, with 9 bases lining up with TRBD1. Losses at the gene ends were 4 bases for V and 3 bases for J; bases not matched to a gene: 7. The CDR3 spans 16 residues. In germline, CDR1 is MNHEY, CDR2 SVGAGI. Written as DNA, the CDR3 is TGTGCCAGCAGTTCAAAACAGGGGGCAGGTGGAAACACCATATATTTT. Translation: CASSSKQGAGGNTIYF.

The rearrangement links TRBV9 to TRBJ2-5, with D perhaps matching TRBD2 (5 bases). The CDR3 is 13 amino acids. The germline gives CDR1 SGDLS, CDR2 YYNGEE. Trimming stripped 4 bases from V and 1 base from J, with 8 bases between. The CDR3 nucleotides are TGTGCCAGCAGCCCTGGGAGCCAAGAGACCCAGTACTTC. This codes for CASSPGSQETQYF. Full variable domain (outside the CDR3, taken from reference TRBV9 and TRBJ2-5): DSGVTQTPKHLITATGQRVTLRCSPRSGDLSVYWYQQSLDQGLQFLIQYYNGEERAKGNILERFSAQQFPDLHSELNLSSLELGDSALYFCASSPGSQETQYFGPGTRLLVL.

This chain connects TRBV4-3 to TRBJ2-2, with a tentative D call TRBD1 (6 bases). V dropped 1 base and J dropped 1 base, with 7 bases sitting between them. This CDR3 is 15 amino acids long. Germline assignment: CDR1 LGHNA and CDR2 YSLEER. CDR3 sequence (DNA): TGCGCCAGCAGCCAAGTGGGACAGAACACCGGGGAGCTGTTTTTT. Amino acids: CASSQVGQNTGELFF.

The rearrangement joins TRBV2 to TRBJ2-2; D call uncertain. CDR1 and CDR2 from the germline V gene are SNHLY and FYNNEI. CDR3 size: 12 residues. The V and J ends lost 10 bases and 1 base respectively, with 7 bases between them. This chain's CDR3 is CATTGNTGELFF. CDR3 DNA: TGTGCCACAACGGGGAACACCGGGGAGCTGTTTTTT. Full variable domain (rest looked up from reference TRBV2 and TRBJ2-2): EPEVTQTPSHQVTQMGQEVILRCVPISNHLYFYWYRQILGQKVEFLVSFYNNEISEKSEIFDDQFSVERPDGSNFTLKIRSTKLEDSAMYFCATTGNTGELFFGEGSRLTVL.

The chain combines TRBV5-4 with TRBJ1-2, with a tentative D call TRBD1 (6 bases). Germline V lookup: CDR1 SGHNT, CDR2 YYREEE (reference sequence). Trimming pared 2 bases from V and 0 bases from J, leaving 11 bases between. The CDR3 has 15 amino acids. The CDR3 nucleotides are TGTGCCAGCAGCTTAAACAGGGCTGCTAACTATGGCTACACCTTC. Translated, it gives CASSLNRAANYGYTF.

The chain recombines TRBV19 with TRBJ1-5; possible D gene TRBD1, 6 bases. This CDR3 has 16 amino acids. Trimming pared 8 bases from V and 3 bases from J, leaving 20 bases between. Germline values: CDR1 LNHDA, CDR2 SQIVND (reference sequence). In DNA form, the CDR3 reads TGTGCCAGTCATCCCCAGACAGGCCGATTCAATCAGCCCCAGCATTTT. This translates into CASHPQTGRFNQPQHF.

V usage is TRBV6-5 and J usage is TRBJ1-1; TRBD1 is a possible D gene (5 bases). This CDR3 comprises 15 residues. Germline assignment: CDR1 MNHEY and CDR2 SVGAGI. V was clipped by 1 base and J by 5 bases, with 14 bases between them. CDR3 DNA sequence: TGTGCCAGCAGTTACTTAGCAGGGAGGAAAACTGAAGCTTTCTTT. Translation gives CASSYLAGRKTEAFF.